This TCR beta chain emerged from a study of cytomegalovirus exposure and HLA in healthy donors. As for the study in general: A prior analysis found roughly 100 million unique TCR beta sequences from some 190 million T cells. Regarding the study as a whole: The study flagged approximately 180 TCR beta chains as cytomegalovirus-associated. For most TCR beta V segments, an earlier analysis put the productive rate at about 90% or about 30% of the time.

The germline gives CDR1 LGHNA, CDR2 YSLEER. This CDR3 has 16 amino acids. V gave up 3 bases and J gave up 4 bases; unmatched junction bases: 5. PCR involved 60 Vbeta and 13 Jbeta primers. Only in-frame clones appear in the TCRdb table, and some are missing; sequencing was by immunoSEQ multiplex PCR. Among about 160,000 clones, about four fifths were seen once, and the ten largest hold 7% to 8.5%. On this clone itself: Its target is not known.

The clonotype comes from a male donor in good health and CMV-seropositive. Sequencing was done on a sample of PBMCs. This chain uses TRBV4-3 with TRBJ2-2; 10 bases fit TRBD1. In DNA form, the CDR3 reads TGCGCCAGCAGCCACGAGGGACAGGGGTTCACCGGGGAGCTGTTTTTT. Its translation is CASSHEGQGFTGELFF.